This T cell receptor (beta chain) was recovered during a study of follicular helper T cells after annual influenza vaccination. The table came from immunoSEQ multiplex PCR; TCRdb's copy has only in-frame clones and leaves some out. The sample consists of about 8,700 clones, 82% of them appearing once. V lost 1 base and J lost 7; bases outside the gene matches: 9. This CDR3 region has 15 residues. In germline, CDR1 is SGHTA, CDR2 FQGNSA. The time point was: 2015-2016 season, 7 days after influenza vaccination. This clone was detected only a few times. Sequencing used CXCR5+ CD38- circulating T follicular helper cells from blood, obtained 7 days after influenza vaccination. Regarding subset: circulating Tfh, non-naive CD4+CXCR5+PD-1+ (ICOS+CD38+ or ICOS-CD38-). The clonotype comes from an adult who received the influenza vaccine. The J gene is TRBJ1-2, the V gene TRBV7-2, with 7 nucleotides matching TRBD1. DNA for the CDR3: TGTGCCAGCAGCTTAGAGGGCAGGGGGATGGGTGGCTACACCTTC. As protein: CASSLEGRGMGGYTF.